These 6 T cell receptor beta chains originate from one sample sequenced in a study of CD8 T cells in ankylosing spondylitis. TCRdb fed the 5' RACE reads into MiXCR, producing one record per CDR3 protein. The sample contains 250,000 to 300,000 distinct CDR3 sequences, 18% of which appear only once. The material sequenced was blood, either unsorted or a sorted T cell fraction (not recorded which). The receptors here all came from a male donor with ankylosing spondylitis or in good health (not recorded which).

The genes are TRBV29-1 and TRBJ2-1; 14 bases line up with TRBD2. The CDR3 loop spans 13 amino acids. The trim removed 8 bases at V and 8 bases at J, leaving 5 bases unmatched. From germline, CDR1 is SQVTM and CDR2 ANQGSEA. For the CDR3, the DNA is TGCAGCAGCGGGACTAGCGGGAGCCATGAGCAGTTCTTC. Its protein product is CSSGTSGSHEQFF.

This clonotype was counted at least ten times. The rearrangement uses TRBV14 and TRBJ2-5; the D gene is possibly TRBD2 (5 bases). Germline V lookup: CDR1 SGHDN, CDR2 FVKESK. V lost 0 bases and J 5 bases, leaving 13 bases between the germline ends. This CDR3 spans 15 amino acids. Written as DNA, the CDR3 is TGTGCCAGCAGCCAAGAAGCCTGGTCGGGGGAGACCCAGTACTTC. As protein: CASSQEAWSGETQYF.

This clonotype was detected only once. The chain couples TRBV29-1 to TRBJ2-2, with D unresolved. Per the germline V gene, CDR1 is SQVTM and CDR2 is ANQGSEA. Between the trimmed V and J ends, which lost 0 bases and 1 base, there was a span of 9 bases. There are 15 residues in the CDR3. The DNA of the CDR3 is TGCAGCGTTGAAGATTCTCCCGGGAACACCGGGGAGCTGTTTTTT. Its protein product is CSVEDSPGNTGELFF.

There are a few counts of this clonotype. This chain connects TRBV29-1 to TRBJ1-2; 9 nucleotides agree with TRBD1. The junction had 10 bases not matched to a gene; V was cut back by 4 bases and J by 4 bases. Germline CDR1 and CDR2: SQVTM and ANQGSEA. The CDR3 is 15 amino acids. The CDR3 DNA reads TGCAGCGTTGTCCCTCGGGACAGGGCGACCTATGGCTACACCTTC. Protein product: CSVVPRDRATYGYTF.

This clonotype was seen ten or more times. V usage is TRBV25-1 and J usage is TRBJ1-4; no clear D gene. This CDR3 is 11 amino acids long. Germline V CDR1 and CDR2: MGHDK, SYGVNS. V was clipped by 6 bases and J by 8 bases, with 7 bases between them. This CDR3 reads CASSLGEKLFF. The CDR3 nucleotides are TGTGCCAGCAGCCTCGGGGAAAAACTGTTTTTT.

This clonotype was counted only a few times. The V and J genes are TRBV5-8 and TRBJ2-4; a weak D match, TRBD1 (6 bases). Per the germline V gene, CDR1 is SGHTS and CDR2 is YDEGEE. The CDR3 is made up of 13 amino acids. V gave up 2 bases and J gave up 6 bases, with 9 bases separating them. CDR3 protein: CASSFQGRNIQYF. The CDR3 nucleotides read TGTGCCAGCAGCTTTCAGGGGAGAAACATTCAGTACTTC.